The 22 T cell receptor beta chains listed next were all sequenced from one sample in a study of Tregs in tolerant kidney transplant recipients. Here immunoSEQ multiplex PCR was the method, and the copy in TCRdb shows in-frame clones only, minus some. The data show approximately 99,000 clones, with nearly 90% seen just once and approximately 0.34% held by the top ten. The material sequenced was CD4+ T cells from blood, taken before the transplant. Receptors were obtained from a human donor who received a combined kidney and bone marrow transplant.

The chain is built from TRBV27 and TRBJ1-4; D is possibly TRBD1 (6 bases). Trimming shortened V by 4 bases and J by 8 bases, and 14 bases separated the two germline ends. Germline CDR1 is MNHEY and CDR2 is SMNVEV (reference sequence). This CDR3 contains 14 residues. This chain's CDR3 is CASSSTGPSEKLFF. CDR3 in DNA: TGTGCCAGCAGTTCTACAGGGCCGTCCGAAAAACTGTTTTTT.

This chain connects TRBV9 to TRBJ1-3; perhaps TRBD1 as D (5 bases). With 4 bases removed from V and 2 bases from J, the gap between germline ends came to 7 bases. Germline V gene sequence: CDR1 SGDLS, CDR2 YYNGEE. This CDR3 region has 13 residues. CDR3 in amino acids: CASSLGPGNTIYF. The CDR3 nucleotides read TGTGCCAGCAGCTTGGGGCCTGGAAACACCATATATTTT.

The chain employs TRBV6-1 and TRBJ1-2; maybe TRBD1 (5 bases). Germline V lookup: CDR1 MNHNS, CDR2 SASEGT. The CDR3 totals 13 residues. With 5 bases removed from V and 4 bases from J, the gap between germline ends came to 11 bases. CDR3 DNA: TGTGCCAGCAGTATCGGGGGGACCTATGGCTACACCTTC. This gives the protein CASSIGGTYGYTF.

In DNA, the CDR3 is TGTGCCAGCAGCGGGGGCCTTTTGAACACTGAAGCTTTCTTT. Protein product: CASSGGLLNTEAFF. The chain has TRBV9 and TRBJ1-1, with D tentatively TRBD1 (5 bases). V shed 3 bases and J shed 0 bases, with 9 bases lying between them. CDR1 SGDLS and CDR2 YYNGEE come from the germline V gene. The length of the CDR3 is 14 residues.

This chain links TRBV18 with TRBJ1-1; possibly TRBD1 for D (5 bases). Germline V CDR1 and CDR2: KGHSH, LQKENI. This CDR3 region has 15 residues. V lost 3 bases and J lost 1, with 12 bases in between. CDR3 in DNA: TGTGCCAGCTCACCGCCGACGGGGGGGAACACTGAAGCTTTCTTT. Amino acids: CASSPPTGGNTEAFF.

This clone was seen once. This chain's CDR3 is CASSPAATETQYF. Written as DNA, the CDR3 is TGTGCCAGCTCACCAGCGGCCACGGAGACCCAGTACTTC. V usage is TRBV18 and J usage is TRBJ2-5; D gene ambiguous. CDR1 is KGHSH and CDR2 is LQKENI in the germline V gene. The CDR3 runs 13 residues. Deletions cut 2 bases from V and 5 bases from J, with 9 bases between. Variable domain in full (rest from reference TRBV18 and TRBJ2-5): NAGVMQNPRHLVRRRGQEARLRCSPMKGHSHVYWYRQLPEEGLKFMVYLQKENIIDESGMPKERFSAEFPKEGPSILRIQQVVRGDSAAYFCASSPAATETQYFGPGTRLLVL.

This chain uses TRBV11-2 with TRBJ1-6; D gene uncertain. Per the germline V gene, CDR1 is SGHAT and CDR2 is FQNNGV. This CDR3 comprises 15 residues. Deletions cut 0 bases from V and 7 bases from J, with 10 bases between. CDR3 protein: CASSLDAGLNSPLHF. The DNA for the CDR3 is TGTGCCAGCAGCTTAGATGCCGGACTAAATTCACCCCTCCACTTT.

The chain couples TRBV5-1 to TRBJ2-5, with 16 bases identical to TRBD2. The V gene end was trimmed by 0 bases and the J gene end by 4 bases; junction bases not matched to a gene: 6. The CDR3 is 18 amino acids. Germline lookup yields CDR1 SGHRS and CDR2 YFSETQ. CDR3 loop: CASSLAGTSGGARETQYF. CDR3 nucleotides: TGCGCCAGCAGCTTGGCCGGGACTAGCGGGGGGGCTCGAGAGACCCAGTACTTC.

The chain employs TRBV28 and TRBJ1-5, with D hard to call. The CDR3 is made up of 15 amino acids. Trimming stripped 3 bases from V and 1 base from J, with 10 bases between. The germline V gene encodes CDR1 MDHEN and CDR2 SYDVKM. The CDR3, as DNA: TGTGCCAGCAGTTTCTGGCCGATAAGCAATCAGCCCCAGCATTTT. Encoded protein: CASSFWPISNQPQHF.

This rearrangement joins TRBV5-1 to TRBJ1-4; possibly TRBD1 for D (6 bases). Germline CDR1 reads SGHRS; CDR2 reads YFSETQ. The CDR3 spans 15 residues. Between the trimmed V and J ends, which lost 0 bases and 8 bases, there was a span of 14 bases. CDR3 sequence (DNA): TGCGCCAGCAGCTTGGTGGGGGCAGGGAAGGAAAAACTGTTTTTT. Translating gives CASSLVGAGKEKLFF.

This clone was detected a few times. The chain uses TRBV5-6 and TRBJ1-3; perhaps TRBD1 as D (5 bases). This CDR3 spans 15 amino acids. V lost 0 bases to trimming and J lost 3 bases, with 10 bases between them. CDR1 and CDR2 from the germline V gene are SGHDT and YYEEEE. CDR3 residues: CASSLVTVGGNTIYF. CDR3 nucleotide sequence: TGTGCCAGCAGCTTGGTGACAGTAGGTGGAAACACCATATATTTT.

V usage is TRBV11-2 and J usage is TRBJ2-3; D might be TRBD1 (6 bases). The CDR3 is 16 amino acids. Germline CDR1 and CDR2: SGHAT and FQNNGV. Trimming removed 5 bases at V and 3 bases at J, with 18 bases between. The CDR3 sequence: CASSDRDKRGTDTQYF. The CDR3 DNA reads TGTGCCAGCAGCGACCGGGACAAAAGGGGTACAGATACGCAGTATTTT.

This chain connects TRBV5-5 to TRBJ2-1; 13 bases agree with TRBD2. The CDR3 covers 17 residues. Germline V gene lookup returns CDR1 SGHKS and CDR2 YYEKEE (reference sequence). Trimming at V came to 4 bases and at J to 5 bases, leaving 9 bases not matched to a gene. CDR3 bases: TGTGCCAGCAGCCCGAGACTAGCGGGAGGTCGAAACAATGAGCAGTTCTTC. This sequence encodes CASSPRLAGGRNNEQFF.

The J gene is TRBJ2-1, the V gene TRBV11-2; 9 bases are a match to TRBD2. With V trimmed by 5 bases and J by 4 bases, 6 bases remained unmatched. The CDR3 spans 15 residues. Per the germline V gene, CDR1 is SGHAT and CDR2 is FQNNGV. The CDR3 sequence: CASSPRTSVYNEQFF. In nucleotides, the CDR3 is TGTGCCAGCAGCCCACGGACTAGCGTTTACAATGAGCAGTTCTTC.

CDR3 nucleotide sequence: TGTGCCAGCAGTTTCACAGGGGGTCCTGGAAACACCATATATTTT. Amino acids: CASSFTGGPGNTIYF. The chain recombines TRBV2 with TRBJ1-3, with 8 bases matching TRBD1. The length of the CDR3 is 15 residues. Germline CDR1 SNHLY, CDR2 FYNNEI. The trim removed 5 bases at V and 2 bases at J, leaving 5 bases unmatched.

The rearrangement uses TRBV11-2 and TRBJ2-2, with 9 bases fitting TRBD1. The V segment lost 0 bases and the J segment 9 bases; nucleotides outside the gene matches: 11. Germline V CDR1 and CDR2: SGHAT, FQNNGV. This CDR3 contains 17 residues. CDR3 residues: CASSLDRGQGRGRELFF. In DNA, the CDR3 is TGTGCCAGCAGCTTAGACCGGGGACAGGGAAGAGGCCGGGAGCTGTTTTTT.

This sequence joins TRBV2 and TRBJ1-5; 7 bases agree with TRBD1. After removal of 4 bases from V and 3 bases from J, the junction contained 6 bases not matched to a gene. The CDR3 consists of 15 residues. The germline gives CDR1 SNHLY, CDR2 FYNNEI. CDR3 DNA: TGTGCCAGCAGTGGTAGGGGGCAGCCCAATCAGCCCCAGCATTTT. It codes for CASSGRGQPNQPQHF.

The chain carries TRBV12-2 and TRBJ2-3; whether TRBD2, the table's D call, matches the DNA was not checked. TRBV12-2 is labeled a pseudogene. The length of the CDR3 is 13 residues. CDR3 residues: CASRSEGTDTQYF. In DNA form, the CDR3 reads TGTGCAAGTCGCTCGGAGGGCACAGATACGCAGTATTTT.

This clone has more than one count but fewer than ten. The V call is TRBV2, the J call TRBJ1-2; D might be TRBD1 (6 bases). The CDR3 is 15 residues long. CDR1 is SNHLY and CDR2 is FYNNEI in the germline V gene. With 4 bases removed from V and 4 bases from J, the gap between germline ends came to 16 bases. Here the CDR3 reads CASSAEGGASYGYTF. CDR3 DNA sequence: TGTGCCAGCAGTGCAGAGGGGGGGGCCTCCTATGGCTACACCTTC.

The V and J genes are TRBV7-2 and TRBJ2-1, with no clear D. The V gene lost 4 bases and the J gene lost 9 bases, with 7 bases spanning the gap. This CDR3 is built from 11 residues. CDR1 is SGHTA and CDR2 is FQGNSA in the germline V gene. This chain's CDR3 is CASSWLGEQFF. DNA of the CDR3: TGTGCCAGCAGCTGGCTTGGTGAGCAGTTCTTC.

The chain uses TRBV7-2 and TRBJ1-5; D ambiguous. This CDR3 spans 14 amino acids. The ends were cut back, 5 bases at V and 0 bases at J, with 8 bases in the middle. Germline loops: CDR1 SGHTA, CDR2 FQGNSA. The DNA for the CDR3 is TGTGCCAGCAGCCTCAGGAATAGCAATCAGCCCCAGCATTTT. Residues: CASSLRNSNQPQHF.

V usage is TRBV7-8 and J usage is TRBJ2-7, with 14 bases lining up with TRBD2. Looked up from germline, CDR1 is SGHVS and CDR2 is FQNEAQ. V was clipped by 3 bases and J by 7 bases; unmatched bases: 2. There are 14 residues in the CDR3. The CDR3 DNA reads TGTGCCAGCAGCTTCGGACTAGCGGGGGGAGAGCAGTACTTC. The encoded protein is CASSFGLAGGEQYF.